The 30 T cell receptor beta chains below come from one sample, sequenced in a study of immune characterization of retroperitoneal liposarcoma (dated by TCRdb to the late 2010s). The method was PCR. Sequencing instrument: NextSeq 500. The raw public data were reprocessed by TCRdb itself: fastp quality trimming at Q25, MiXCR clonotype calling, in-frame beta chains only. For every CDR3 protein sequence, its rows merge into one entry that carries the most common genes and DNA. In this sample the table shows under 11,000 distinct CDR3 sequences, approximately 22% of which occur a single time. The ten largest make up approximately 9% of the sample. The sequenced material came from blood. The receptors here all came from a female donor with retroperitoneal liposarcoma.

CDR3 sequence reads: CASSVNPTVFYEQYF. The DNA of the CDR3 is TGTGCCAGCAGTGTAAACCCCACAGTTTTCTACGAGCAGTACTTC. This chain joins TRBV6-1 and TRBJ2-5; D gene unclear. With the DNA end fitting TRBJ2-7 better, the J assignment may be wrong. Germline V CDR1 and CDR2: MNHNS, SASEGT. This CDR3 contains 15 residues.

CDR3 in amino acids: CASRVRPGAYEQYF. The DNA of the CDR3 is TGCGCCAGCAGAGTACGTCCCGGGGCCTACGAGCAGTACTTC. The chain uses TRBV10-2 and TRBJ2-7; D possibly corresponds to TRBD2 (5 bases). CDR1 is WSHSY, CDR2 SAAADI, per germline. This CDR3 has 14 amino acids. Trimming took 6 bases from V and 2 from J, leaving 14 bases between them.

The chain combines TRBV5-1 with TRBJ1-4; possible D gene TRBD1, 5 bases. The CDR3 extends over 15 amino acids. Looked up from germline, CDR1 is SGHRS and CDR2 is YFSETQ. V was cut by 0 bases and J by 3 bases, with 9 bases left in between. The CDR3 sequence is CASSLEGAANEKLFF. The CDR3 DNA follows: TGCGCCAGCAGCTTGGAAGGGGCGGCTAATGAAAAACTGTTTTTT.

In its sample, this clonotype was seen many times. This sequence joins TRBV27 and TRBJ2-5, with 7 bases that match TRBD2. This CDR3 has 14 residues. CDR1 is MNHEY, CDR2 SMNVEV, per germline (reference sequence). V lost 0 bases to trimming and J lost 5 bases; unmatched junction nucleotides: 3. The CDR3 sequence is CASSLSAGEETQYF. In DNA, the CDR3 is TGTGCCAGCAGTTTATCGGCGGGGGAGGAGACCCAGTACTTC.

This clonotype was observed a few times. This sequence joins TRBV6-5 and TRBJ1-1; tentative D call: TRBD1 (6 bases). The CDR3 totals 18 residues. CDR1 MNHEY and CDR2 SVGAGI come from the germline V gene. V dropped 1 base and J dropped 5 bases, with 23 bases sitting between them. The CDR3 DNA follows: TGTGCCAGCAGTTACTATAGAGACAGGCGAGTGAGGGGGACTGAAGCTTTCTTT. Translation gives CASSYYRDRRVRGTEAFF.

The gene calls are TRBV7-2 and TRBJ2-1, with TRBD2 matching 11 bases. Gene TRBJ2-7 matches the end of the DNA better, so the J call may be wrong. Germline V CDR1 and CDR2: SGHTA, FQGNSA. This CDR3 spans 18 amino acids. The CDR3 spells CASSLRVTSGRFYNEQYF. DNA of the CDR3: TGTGCCAGCAGCTTAAGGGTCACTAGCGGGAGATTCTACAATGAGCAGTACTTC.

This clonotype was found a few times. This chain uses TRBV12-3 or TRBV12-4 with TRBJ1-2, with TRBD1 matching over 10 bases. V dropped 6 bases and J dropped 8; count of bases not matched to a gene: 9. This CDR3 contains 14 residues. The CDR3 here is CASSTRTGGGGYTF. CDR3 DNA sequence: TGTGCCAGCAGCACCCGGACAGGGGGAGGCGGCTACACCTTC.

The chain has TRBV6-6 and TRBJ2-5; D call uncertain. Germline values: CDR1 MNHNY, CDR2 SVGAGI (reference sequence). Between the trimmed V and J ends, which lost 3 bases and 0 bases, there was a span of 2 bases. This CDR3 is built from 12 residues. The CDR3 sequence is CASSYNQETQYF. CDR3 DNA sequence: TGTGCCAGCAGTTATAACCAAGAGACCCAGTACTTC.

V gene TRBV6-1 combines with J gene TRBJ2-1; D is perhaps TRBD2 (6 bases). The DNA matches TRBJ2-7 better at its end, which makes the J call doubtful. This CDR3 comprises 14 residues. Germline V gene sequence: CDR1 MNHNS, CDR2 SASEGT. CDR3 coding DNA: TGTGCCAGCAGAGTCGGGGAGCGGGCGGACGAGCAGTACTTC. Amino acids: CASRVGERADEQYF.

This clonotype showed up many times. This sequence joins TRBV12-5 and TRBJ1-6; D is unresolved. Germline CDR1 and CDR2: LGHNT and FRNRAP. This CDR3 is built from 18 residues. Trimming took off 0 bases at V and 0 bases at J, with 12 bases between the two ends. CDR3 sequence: CASGLVPLGSSYNSPLHF. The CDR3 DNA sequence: TGTGCTAGTGGTTTGGTCCCTCTCGGTAGCTCCTATAATTCACCCCTCCACTTT.

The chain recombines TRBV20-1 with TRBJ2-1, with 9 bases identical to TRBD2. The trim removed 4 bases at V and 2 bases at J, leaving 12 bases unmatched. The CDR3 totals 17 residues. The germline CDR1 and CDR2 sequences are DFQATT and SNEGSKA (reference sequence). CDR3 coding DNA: TGCAGTGCTAAAGGAGGAGTAGCGGGAGAAACCTACAATGAGCAGTTCTTC. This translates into CSAKGGVAGETYNEQFF.

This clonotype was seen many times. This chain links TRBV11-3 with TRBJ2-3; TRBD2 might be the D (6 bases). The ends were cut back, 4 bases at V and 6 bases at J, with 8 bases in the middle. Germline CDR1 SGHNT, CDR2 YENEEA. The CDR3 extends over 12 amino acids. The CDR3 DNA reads TGTGCCAGCAGCTCACTAGCTGATACGCAGTATTTT. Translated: CASSSLADTQYF.

CDR3 sequence reads: CSARDWTSGKQETQYF. The DNA of the CDR3 is TGCAGTGCTAGAGATTGGACTAGCGGGAAGCAAGAGACCCAGTACTTC. The chain is built from TRBV20-1 and TRBJ2-5, with 12 bases lining up with TRBD2. This CDR3 has 16 residues. Germline loops: CDR1 DFQATT, CDR2 SNEGSKA (reference sequence). J lost 2 bases, V lost 0 bases, and 4 bases had no gene match.

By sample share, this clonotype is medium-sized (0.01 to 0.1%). This chain's CDR3 is CASSYVPRTARPSYEQYF. CDR3 coding DNA: TGTGCCAGCAGTTACGTCCCGAGGACAGCGAGGCCGTCCTACGAGCAGTACTTC. The rearrangement joins TRBV6-5 to TRBJ2-7; D might be TRBD1 (6 bases). V was trimmed by 2 bases and J by 1 base, leaving 21 bases between them. CDR1 and CDR2 (germline): MNHEY, SVGAGI. There are 18 residues in the CDR3.

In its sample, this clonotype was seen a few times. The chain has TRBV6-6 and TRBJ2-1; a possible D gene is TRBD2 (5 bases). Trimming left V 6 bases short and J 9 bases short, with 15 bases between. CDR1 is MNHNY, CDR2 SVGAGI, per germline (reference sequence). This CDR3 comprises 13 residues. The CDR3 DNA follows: TGTGCCAGCAGGGGTGTCGGGAATAGTGAGCAGTTCTTC. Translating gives CASRGVGNSEQFF.

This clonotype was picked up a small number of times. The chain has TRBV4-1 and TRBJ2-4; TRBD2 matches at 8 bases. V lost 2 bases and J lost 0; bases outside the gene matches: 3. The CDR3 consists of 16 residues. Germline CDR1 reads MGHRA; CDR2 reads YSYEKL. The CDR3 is CASSQPTSAAKNIQYF. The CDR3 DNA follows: TGCGCCAGCAGCCAACCGACTAGCGCAGCCAAAAACATTCAGTACTTC.

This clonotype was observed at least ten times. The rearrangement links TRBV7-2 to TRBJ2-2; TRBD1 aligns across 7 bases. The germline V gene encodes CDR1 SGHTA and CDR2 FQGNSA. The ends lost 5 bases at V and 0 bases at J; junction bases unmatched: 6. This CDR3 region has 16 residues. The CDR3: CASSPGQVANTGELFF. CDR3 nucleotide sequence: TGTGCCAGCAGCCCAGGACAGGTCGCGAACACCGGGGAGCTGTTTTTT. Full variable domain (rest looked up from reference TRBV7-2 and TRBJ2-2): GAGVSQSPSNKVTEKGKDVELRCDPISGHTALYWYRQSLGQGLEFLIYFQGNSAPDKSGLPSDRFSAERTGGSVSTLTIQRTQQEDSAVYLCASSPGQVANTGELFFGEGSRLTVL.

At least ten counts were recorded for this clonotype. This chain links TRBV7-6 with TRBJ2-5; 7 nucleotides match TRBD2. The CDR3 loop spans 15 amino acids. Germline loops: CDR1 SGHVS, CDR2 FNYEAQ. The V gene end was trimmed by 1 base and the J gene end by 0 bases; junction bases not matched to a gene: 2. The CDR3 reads CASSLGGGDQETQYF. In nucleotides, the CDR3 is TGTGCCAGCAGCTTAGGGGGGGGGGACCAAGAGACCCAGTACTTC.

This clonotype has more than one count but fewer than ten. CDR3 loop: CASSDTEAYQETQFF. The DNA of the CDR3 is TGTGCCAGCAGTGACACCGAGGCGTACCAAGAGACCCAGTTCTTC. The chain employs TRBV6-1 and TRBJ2-1; D is undetermined. Trimming shortened V by 3 bases and J by 13 bases, and 22 bases separated the two germline ends. The CDR3 has 15 amino acids. Germline-derived CDR1 and CDR2 are MNHNS and SASEGT.

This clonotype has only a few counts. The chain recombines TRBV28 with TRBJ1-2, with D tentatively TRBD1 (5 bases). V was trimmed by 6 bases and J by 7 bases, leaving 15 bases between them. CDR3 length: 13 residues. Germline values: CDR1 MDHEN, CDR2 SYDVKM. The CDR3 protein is CASSLGAVGGYTF. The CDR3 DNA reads TGTGCCAGCAGCCTTGGGGCGGTTGGTGGCTACACCTTC.

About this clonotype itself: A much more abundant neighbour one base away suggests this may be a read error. The CDR3 DNA follows: TGTGCCAGCAGTGAACAGGGAGGAGTCAATGAGCAGTACTTC. Its protein is CASSEQGGVNEQYF. This rearrangement joins TRBV6-4 to TRBJ2-1; either TRBD1 or TRBD2 may fit D (6 bases each). The J call may be wrong; the DNA end is better matched by TRBJ2-7. CDR1 and CDR2 (germline): MRHNA, SNTAGT. The CDR3 has 14 residues.

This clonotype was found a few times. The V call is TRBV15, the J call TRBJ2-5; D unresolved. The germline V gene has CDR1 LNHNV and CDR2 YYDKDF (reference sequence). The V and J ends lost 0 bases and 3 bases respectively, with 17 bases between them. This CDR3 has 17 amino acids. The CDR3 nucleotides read TGTGCCACCAGCAGAGATGGAAGGGTTCGATGGGAAGAGACCCAGTACTTC. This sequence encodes CATSRDGRVRWEETQYF.

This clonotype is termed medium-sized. CDR3 region: CAISMDRLSCDTQYF. DNA for the CDR3: TGTGCCATCAGTATGGACAGGCTAAGCTGTGATACGCAGTATTTT. The genes are TRBV10-3 and TRBJ2-3, with 7 nucleotides matching TRBD1. The CDR3 contains 15 residues. The ends lost 5 bases at V and 6 bases at J; junction bases unmatched: 11. CDR1 is ENHRY, CDR2 SYGVKD, per germline.

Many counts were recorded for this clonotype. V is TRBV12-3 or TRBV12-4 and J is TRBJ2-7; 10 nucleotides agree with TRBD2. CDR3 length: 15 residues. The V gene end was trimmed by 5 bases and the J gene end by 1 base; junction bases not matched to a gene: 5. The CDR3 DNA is TGTGCCAGCAGTAAGGGACTAGCGCATTCCTACGAGCAGTACTTC. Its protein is CASSKGLAHSYEQYF.

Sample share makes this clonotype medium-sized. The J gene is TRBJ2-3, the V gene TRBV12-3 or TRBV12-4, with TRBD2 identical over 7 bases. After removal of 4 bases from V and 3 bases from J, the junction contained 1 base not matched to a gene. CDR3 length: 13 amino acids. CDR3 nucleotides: TGTGCCAGCAGTTGGGGGGGAACAGATACGCAGTATTTT. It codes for CASSWGGTDTQYF.

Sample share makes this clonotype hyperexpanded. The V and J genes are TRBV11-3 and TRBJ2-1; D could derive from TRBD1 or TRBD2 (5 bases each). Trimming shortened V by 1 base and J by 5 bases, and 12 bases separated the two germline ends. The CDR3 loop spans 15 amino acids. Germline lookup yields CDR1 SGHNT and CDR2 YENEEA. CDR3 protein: CASSLVGLGDNEQFF. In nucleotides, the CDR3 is TGTGCCAGCAGCTTAGTTGGGCTGGGGGACAATGAGCAGTTCTTC.

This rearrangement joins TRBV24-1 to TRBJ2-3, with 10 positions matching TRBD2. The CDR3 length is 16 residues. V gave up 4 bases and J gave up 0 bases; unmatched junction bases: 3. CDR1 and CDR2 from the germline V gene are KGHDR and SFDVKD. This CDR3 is CATSEASGRSTDTQYF. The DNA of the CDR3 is TGTGCCACCAGTGAGGCTAGCGGGAGAAGCACAGATACGCAGTATTTT.

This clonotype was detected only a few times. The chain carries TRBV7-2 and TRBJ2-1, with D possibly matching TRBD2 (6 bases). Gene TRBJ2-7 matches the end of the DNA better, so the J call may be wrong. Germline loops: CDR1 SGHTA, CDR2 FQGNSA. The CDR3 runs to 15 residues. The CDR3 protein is CASSLEMGGNYEQYF. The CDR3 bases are TGTGCCAGCAGCTTAGAGATGGGGGGAAACTACGAGCAGTACTTC.

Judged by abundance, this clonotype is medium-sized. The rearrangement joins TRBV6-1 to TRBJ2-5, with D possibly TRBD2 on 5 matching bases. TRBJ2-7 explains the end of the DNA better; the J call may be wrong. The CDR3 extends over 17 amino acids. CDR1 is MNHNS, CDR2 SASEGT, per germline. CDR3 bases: TGTGCCAGCAGTGGCCCACATAGGACGCGGACTGGCTACGAGCAGTACTTC. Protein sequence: CASSGPHRTRTGYEQYF.

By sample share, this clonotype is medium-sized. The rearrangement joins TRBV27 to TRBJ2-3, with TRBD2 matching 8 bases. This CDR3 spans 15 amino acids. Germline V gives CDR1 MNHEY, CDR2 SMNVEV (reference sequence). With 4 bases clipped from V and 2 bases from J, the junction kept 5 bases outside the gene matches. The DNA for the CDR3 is TGTGCCAGCAGTTCCCCAGCGGGGGCCACAGATACGCAGTATTTT. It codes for CASSSPAGATDTQYF.